The source of this TCR beta chain is a study of human T cells and chemical hapten exposure. General study results and limits: Expanded TCRs created a significantly greater count of big CDR3 similarity clusters than controls did.

A single record per CDR3 protein comes from TCRdb applying MiXCR to the RACE reads. Of about 120,000 distinct CDR3 sequences detected, approximately 15% appear once; the ten largest clones hold 0.92%. This clonotype was seen more than once but under ten times. Its antigen is not identified. V was cut by 2 bases and J by 3 bases, with 20 bases left in between. Per germline, CDR1 MDHEN and CDR2 SYDVKM. CDR3 length: 17 residues. The time point is: patch test 1, 2 weeks after DPC sensitization. Treatment indicated: therapeutic diphenylcyclopropenone sensitization with weekly scalp DPC. The authors' total RNA extraction used unfractionated whole blood.

This sequence originates from a man younger than 35 with alopecia areata. Some clones in this sample may be carry-over from other donors' samples. The rearrangement links TRBV28 to TRBJ2-7, with D possibly matching TRBD2 (5 bases). This sample comprised whole blood, obtained in connection with sensitization to the hapten diphenylcyclopropenone (DPC). The CDR3 is CASSLAGFHLRGYEQYF. In DNA form, the CDR3 reads TGTGCCAGCAGTTTAGCAGGTTTCCACCTCCGGGGCTACGAGCAGTACTTC.